Listed here are 13 T cell receptor beta chains from one sample, sequenced in a study of shared clonotypes between healthy human individuals. Data came from immunoSEQ multiplex PCR; TCRdb stores just in-frame clones and leaves some out. This table holds about 2.1 million clones, just under 95% found once. Terminally differentiated effector memory CD45RA+ cells were excluded by CCR7 positive selection of CD45RO-negative cells. Material for sequencing was naive CD8+ T cells from PBMCs. Every receptor here comes from a man in his late teens or twenties in good health. Some clones in this sample may be carry-over from other donors' samples.

This clone was seen a single time. CDR3 nucleotide sequence: TGTGCCAGCAGTTTAGGCTCCTTCTTCTACAATGAGCAGTTCTTC. It translates to CASSLGSFFYNEQFF. The chain has TRBV28 and TRBJ2-1; no reliable D call. The CDR3 covers 15 residues. The germline gives CDR1 MDHEN, CDR2 SYDVKM. Trimming shortened V by 2 bases and J by 3 bases, and 11 bases separated the two germline ends.

The CDR3 bases are TGTGCCAGCAGCGAGGCTGGGGACAGCTTTATGAACACTGAAGCTTTCTTT. The encoded protein is CASSEAGDSFMNTEAFF. The chain employs TRBV5-6 and TRBJ1-1; 7 bases map to TRBD1. CDR1 SGHDT and CDR2 YYEEEE come from the germline V gene. Trimming took 4 bases from V and 0 from J; bases not matched to a gene: 12. This CDR3 has 17 amino acids.

The chain links TRBV4-2 to TRBJ1-5; tentative D call: TRBD1 (5 bases). V dropped 0 bases and J dropped 4 bases, with 7 bases sitting between them. Per the germline V gene, CDR1 is LGHNA and CDR2 is YNFKEQ. The CDR3 is 14 amino acids. The CDR3 region has the DNA TGTGCCAGCAGCCAAGATTGGGGGAATCAGCCCCAGCATTTT. Its protein is CASSQDWGNQPQHF.

The gene calls are TRBV6-5 and TRBJ1-5; no clear D gene. Germline-derived CDR1 and CDR2 are MNHEY and SVGAGI. CDR3 length: 13 residues. V dropped 10 bases and J dropped 11 bases, with 21 bases sitting between them. The CDR3 loop reads CATYDGDSGTQHF. The CDR3 region has the DNA TGTGCCACCTACGATGGAGACTCCGGCACCCAGCATTTT.

The rearrangement joins TRBV11-2 to TRBJ1-1; D is ambiguous. V was pared by 7 bases and J by 1 base, with 16 bases between. There are 15 residues in the CDR3. The V gene's germline CDR1 is SGHAT and CDR2 FQNNGV. The CDR3 reads CASIPRRDTNTEAFF. CDR3 sequence (DNA): TGTGCCAGCATCCCACGCCGAGACACGAACACTGAAGCTTTCTTT.

On this clone: Distinct nucleotide sequences in the sample also encode this CDR3. The V and J genes are TRBV27 and TRBJ2-7, with 8 positions matching TRBD2. The germline V gene encodes CDR1 MNHEY and CDR2 SMNVEV (reference sequence). The trim removed 3 bases at V and 2 bases at J, leaving 3 bases unmatched. This CDR3 spans 14 amino acids. CDR3 amino acids: CASSFGRAPYEQYF. The CDR3 nucleotides are TGTGCCAGCAGTTTCGGGAGGGCCCCCTACGAGCAGTACTTC.

In its sample, this clone was seen once. This chain links TRBV30 with TRBJ2-2; D is perhaps TRBD1 (5 bases). V was shortened by 5 bases and J by 6 bases, with 10 bases between the two germline ends. Germline CDR1 and CDR2: GTSNPN and SVGIG (reference sequence). This CDR3 comprises 12 residues. The CDR3 is CAWESGPGELFF. The CDR3, as DNA: TGTGCCTGGGAGTCAGGGCCCGGGGAGCTGTTTTTT.

The chain uses TRBV9 and TRBJ2-7, with D perhaps matching TRBD1 or TRBD2 (5 bases each). The germline CDR1 and CDR2 sequences are SGDLS and YYNGEE. This CDR3 has 14 amino acids. V lost 4 bases, J lost 7 bases, and 18 bases lay in between. CDR3 nucleotide sequence: TGTGCCAGCAGCACCGGGGACCCCGCAACGGAGCAGTACTTC. It translates to CASSTGDPATEQYF. Together with reference TRBV9 and TRBJ2-7, the CDR3 gives the full variable domain: DSGVTQTPKHLITATGQRVTLRCSPRSGDLSVYWYQQSLDQGLQFLIQYYNGEERAKGNILERFSAQQFPDLHSELNLSSLELGDSALYFCASSTGDPATEQYFGPGTRLTVT.

Comments on this clone: The sample carries other DNA sequences with the same CDR3. The chain is built from TRBV5-4 and TRBJ2-1; no firm D call. The CDR3 length is 11 residues. Germline values: CDR1 SGHNT, CDR2 YYREEE (reference sequence). The germline V and J ends were trimmed by 4 bases and 8 bases, with 7 bases remaining between them. The CDR3 protein is CASSTGDEQFF. The CDR3 coding sequence is TGTGCCAGCAGCACGGGCGATGAGCAGTTCTTC.

The chain couples TRBV27 to TRBJ2-7, with TRBD1 matching over 8 bases. There are 15 residues in the CDR3. With V trimmed by 5 bases and J by 4 bases, 10 bases remained unmatched. CDR1 is MNHEY, CDR2 SMNVEV, per germline (reference sequence). The CDR3, as DNA: TGTGCCAGCAGTCTAATGGACAGGGCAGCTTACGAGCAGTACTTC. This encodes CASSLMDRAAYEQYF.

The chain carries TRBV9 and TRBJ1-1; no clear D. The germline gives CDR1 SGDLS, CDR2 YYNGEE. The CDR3 runs 15 residues. Trimming pared 0 bases from V and 3 bases from J, leaving 12 bases between. The CDR3 sequence is CASSVGPIVDTEAFF. The CDR3 DNA reads TGTGCCAGCAGCGTAGGGCCAATCGTGGACACTGAAGCTTTCTTT.

This chain uses TRBV28 with TRBJ2-7, with a weak D call TRBD1 (5 bases). Trimming pared 10 bases from V and 3 bases from J, leaving 7 bases between. CDR3 length: 10 residues. In germline, CDR1 is MDHEN, CDR2 SYDVKM. CDR3 sequence: CATQGYEQYF. CDR3 nucleotide sequence: TGTGCCACCCAGGGCTACGAGCAGTACTTC.

The V call is TRBV7-8, the J call TRBJ2-1, with D possibly TRBD2 on 6 matching bases. Trimming took 0 bases from V and 6 from J, leaving 18 bases between them. The germline gives CDR1 SGHVS, CDR2 FQNEAQ. The CDR3 is 17 residues long. The CDR3 sequence is CASSLATGTRGRNEQFF. CDR3 nucleotide sequence: TGTGCCAGCAGCTTAGCGACGGGGACTCGAGGGCGCAATGAGCAGTTCTTC.